What follows are 32 T cell receptor beta chains derived from one specimen sequenced in a study of blood T cell repertoires in COVID-19. TCRdb's copy holds only in-frame clones and misses some; the assay was immunoSEQ multiplex PCR. Of tens of thousands of clones listed, around 83% are singletons. Material: peripheral blood. These receptors all stem from a man aged 80 or over with active or convalescent COVID-19.

This clone appeared once. The V and J genes are TRBV7-6 and TRBJ2-3; D might be TRBD2 (7 bases). This CDR3 comprises 16 residues. V shed 1 base and J shed 1 base, with 12 bases lying between them. Germline CDR1 reads SGHVS; CDR2 reads FNYEAQ. For the CDR3, the DNA is TGTGCCAGCAGCTTAGTGGGGGGGCGTCGCACAGATACGCAGTATTTT. Encoded protein: CASSLVGGRRTDTQYF.

The chain joins TRBV6-5 to TRBJ1-2; 8 nucleotides align to TRBD1. This CDR3 contains 14 residues. Germline V gene data show CDR1 as MNHEY and CDR2 as SVGAGI. The junction had 8 bases not matched to a gene; V was cut back by 6 bases and J by 5 bases. The CDR3 region is CASSVDRVGYGYTF. The CDR3 nucleotides are TGTGCCAGCAGCGTGGACAGGGTAGGATATGGCTACACCTTC.

The rearrangement uses TRBV11-2 and TRBJ2-7; D possibly corresponds to TRBD2 (6 bases). The CDR3 consists of 15 residues. V lost 0 bases and J lost 0, with 9 bases in between. Germline-derived CDR1 and CDR2 are SGHAT and FQNNGV. DNA for the CDR3: TGTGCCAGCAGCTTAGATCGGGAGACCTCCTACGAGCAGTACTTC. Protein product: CASSLDRETSYEQYF.

This clone was counted a few times. This sequence joins TRBV14 and TRBJ2-7; TRBD1 is a possible D gene (5 bases). CDR1 is SGHDN and CDR2 is FVKESK in the germline V gene. V dropped 3 bases and J dropped 6 bases, with 12 bases sitting between them. There are 13 residues in the CDR3. CDR3 in DNA: TGTGCCAGCAGCCATACAACAGGAGCCGAGCAGTACTTC. Its translation is CASSHTTGAEQYF.

This chain links TRBV6-6 with TRBJ1-1; D is unresolved. Trimming pared 8 bases from V and 3 bases from J, leaving 19 bases between. This CDR3 comprises 15 residues. CDR1 and CDR2 (germline): MNHNY, SVGAGI (reference sequence). Here the CDR3 DNA reads TGTGCCAGCGGGATACCCCTGCGGGGAGACACTGAAGCTTTCTTT. This gives the protein CASGIPLRGDTEAFF.

The CDR3, as DNA: TGTGCCAGCAGTTATCTGGCAGGGGGCAGTGAGCAGTTCTTC. Protein: CASSYLAGGSEQFF. This chain uses TRBV6-2 or TRBV6-3 with TRBJ2-1; 8 positions agree with TRBD1. With V trimmed by 3 bases and J by 9 bases, 7 bases remained unmatched. The germline V gene encodes CDR1 MNHEY and CDR2 SVGEGT. The CDR3 is made up of 14 amino acids.

This rearrangement joins TRBV7-3 to TRBJ2-2; 13 bases map to TRBD2. Germline V CDR1 and CDR2: SGHTA, FQGTGA. J lost 3 bases, V lost 5 bases, and 12 bases had no gene match. This CDR3 has 19 residues. The CDR3 region is CASSPRLAGGPLDTGELFF. Here the CDR3 DNA reads TGTGCCAGCAGCCCCCGACTAGCGGGGGGACCTCTGGACACCGGGGAGCTGTTTTTT.

The chain recombines TRBV7-3 with TRBJ2-3, with 10 nucleotides matching TRBD2. The CDR3 totals 16 residues. With 2 bases clipped from V and 5 bases from J, the junction kept 7 bases outside the gene matches. The germline gives CDR1 SGHTA, CDR2 FQGTGA. CDR3 nucleotide sequence: TGTGCCAGCAGCTTAGTGGCTAGCGGGGGAAAAGATACGCAGTATTTT. Translated: CASSLVASGGKDTQYF.

The V call is TRBV7-2, the J call TRBJ1-6; tentative D call: TRBD1 (6 bases). The ends were cut back, 0 bases at V and 10 bases at J, with 13 bases in the middle. Germline CDR1 reads SGHTA; CDR2 reads FQGNSA. The CDR3 loop spans 15 amino acids. The CDR3 DNA reads TGTGCCAGCAGCTTAGCAATAGGGGGAGGGTCACCCCTCCACTTT. Amino acids: CASSLAIGGGSPLHF.

This clone has only one observation. This chain joins TRBV7-8 and TRBJ2-3; TRBD2 is a possible D gene (6 bases). V lost 6 bases to trimming and J lost 8 bases, with 21 bases between them. This CDR3 region has 15 residues. Germline V CDR1 and CDR2: SGHVS, FQNEAQ. The CDR3 DNA reads as TGTGCCAGCAGACCAGGTGGGCCGGGAGAGGGTACGCAGTATTTT. Protein: CASRPGGPGEGTQYF.

This clone showed up just once. DNA of the CDR3: TGTGCCAGCAGACCTATAGGGGTTGGCGAGCAGTACTTC. This encodes CASRPIGVGEQYF. The rearrangement joins TRBV6-5 to TRBJ2-7; maybe TRBD1 (5 bases). From germline, CDR1 is MNHEY and CDR2 SVGAGI. CDR3 size: 13 residues. Trimming removed 6 bases from V and 6 bases from J, with 15 bases in between.

This chain uses TRBV2 with TRBJ1-2; D is possibly TRBD1 (6 bases). The CDR3 is 13 amino acids. Per germline, CDR1 SNHLY and CDR2 FYNNEI. The CDR3 region is CVAAGANNYGYTF. The CDR3 nucleotides are TGTGTCGCGGCAGGGGCGAATAACTATGGCTACACCTTC.

The J gene is TRBJ2-1, the V gene TRBV18, with TRBD1 identical over 8 bases. Germline trimming cut 6 bases from V and 5 bases from J; bases unmatched to any gene: 3. This CDR3 is built from 13 residues. CDR1 is KGHSH, CDR2 LQKENI, per germline. CDR3 sequence: CASSLQGDNEQFF. The CDR3 DNA reads as TGTGCCAGCTCGCTACAGGGGGACAATGAGCAGTTCTTC. Looking up the rest from reference TRBV18 and TRBJ2-1 gives the full variable domain: NAGVMQNPRHLVRRRGQEARLRCSPMKGHSHVYWYRQLPEEGLKFMVYLQKENIIDESGMPKERFSAEFPKEGPSILRIQQVVRGDSAAYFCASSLQGDNEQFFGPGTRLTVL.

The genes are TRBV6-5 and TRBJ1-2, with 7 bases identical to TRBD1. The CDR3 is 14 amino acids. V lost 0 bases and J lost 4; bases outside the gene matches: 2. The V gene's germline CDR1 is MNHEY and CDR2 SVGAGI. The CDR3 loop is CASSYSGTVYGYTF. The CDR3 DNA follows: TGTGCCAGCAGTTACTCCGGGACAGTCTATGGCTACACCTTC.

The V and J genes are TRBV4-2 and TRBJ2-3, with 8 bases matching TRBD2. Germline CDR1 is LGHNA and CDR2 is YNFKEQ. V lost 6 bases to trimming and J lost 1 base; unmatched junction nucleotides: 0. The CDR3 contains 13 residues. CDR3 protein: CASRTSGTDTQYF. CDR3 bases: TGTGCCAGCAGGACTAGCGGCACAGATACGCAGTATTTT.

This CDR3 reads CASTLGGGFRADTQYF. CDR3 DNA: TGTGCCAGCACCCTCGGGGGGGGCTTTAGGGCAGATACGCAGTATTTT. The V and J genes are TRBV27 and TRBJ2-3; TRBD2 matches at 8 bases. CDR1 and CDR2 (germline): MNHEY, SMNVEV (reference sequence). The V segment lost 7 bases and the J segment 4 bases; nucleotides outside the gene matches: 13. The CDR3 runs to 16 residues.

The chain links TRBV6-5 to TRBJ1-1; tentative D call: TRBD1 (5 bases). Germline V gives CDR1 MNHEY, CDR2 SVGAGI. The CDR3 has 15 residues. Trimming removed 7 bases from V and 1 base from J, with 16 bases in between. The CDR3, as DNA: TGTGCCAGCATAAAATCGCCCGGACAGAACACTGAAGCTTTCTTT. Its translation: CASIKSPGQNTEAFF.

This clone was counted a single time. The CDR3 DNA reads TGTGCCAGCAGTCAGGTTATCTCTGGGGCCAACGTCCTGACTTTC. Its protein is CASSQVISGANVLTF. The rearrangement links TRBV7-2 to TRBJ2-6; D is uncertain. V shed 6 bases and J shed 0 bases, with 9 bases lying between them. This CDR3 contains 15 residues. Per germline, CDR1 SGHTA and CDR2 FQGNSA.

The CDR3 DNA reads TGTGCTAGTGGTTTGGCGGGACAGGGTTACGATCAGCCCCAGCATTTT. It encodes CASGLAGQGYDQPQHF. V is TRBV12-5 and J is TRBJ1-5; 9 positions match TRBD1. With V trimmed by 1 base and J by 5 bases, 6 bases remained unmatched. The CDR3 length is 16 residues. Germline V CDR1 and CDR2: LGHNT, FRNRAP.

J is TRBJ2-7 and V is TRBV18; D might be TRBD1 (7 bases). The CDR3 loop spans 17 amino acids. V was trimmed by 4 bases and J by 5 bases, leaving 24 bases between them. The germline gives CDR1 KGHSH, CDR2 LQKENI. The DNA for the CDR3 is TGTGCCAGCTCACAACGCCGGGAGCAGGGGGTGCGCCACGAGCAGTACTTC. Translating it yields CASSQRREQGVRHEQYF.

This chain links TRBV5-3 with TRBJ2-3; 8 positions agree with TRBD2. TRBV5-3 is known as an ORF, though its function is uncertain. This CDR3 has 16 residues. Losses at the gene ends were 2 bases for V and 4 bases for J; bases not matched to a gene: 9. The CDR3 bases are TGTGCCAGAAGCTTCCCCGGGACTAGTTCCCCAGATACGCAGTATTTT. Protein product: CARSFPGTSSPDTQYF.

The chain carries TRBV19 and TRBJ1-2, with D perhaps TRBD1 (5 bases). V lost 6 bases, J lost 8 bases, and 16 bases lay in between. Germline CDR1 and CDR2: LNHDA and SQIVND (reference sequence). The CDR3 totals 13 residues. DNA for the CDR3: TGTGCCAGTAGCGGCAGGGTGGGAGGAGGCTACACCTTC. The encoded protein is CASSGRVGGGYTF.

The V gene is TRBV19, the J gene TRBJ2-3; TRBD2 is a possible D gene (5 bases). This CDR3 contains 16 residues. Germline lookup yields CDR1 LNHDA and CDR2 SQIVND (reference sequence). Trimming left V 1 base short and J 1 base short, with 12 bases between. The CDR3 sequence is CASSIARGFGTDTQYF. The CDR3 DNA is TGTGCCAGTAGTATAGCGAGAGGGTTCGGCACAGATACGCAGTATTTT. Full variable domain (outside the CDR3, taken from reference TRBV19 and TRBJ2-3): DGGITQSPKYLFRKEGQNVTLSCEQNLNHDAMYWYRQDPGQGLRLIYYSQIVNDFQKGDIAEGYSVSREKKESFPLTVTSAQKNPTAFYLCASSIARGFGTDTQYFGPGTRLTVL.

The chain links TRBV10-3 to TRBJ2-5; a possible D gene is TRBD2 (5 bases). Trimming shortened V by 10 bases and J by 7 bases, and 22 bases separated the two germline ends. Germline CDR1 and CDR2: ENHRY and SYGVKD. The CDR3 is made up of 14 amino acids. The CDR3 region is CATVLEGTPGTQYF. In DNA form, the CDR3 reads TGTGCCACCGTACTTGAGGGCACCCCGGGGACCCAGTACTTC.

This sequence joins TRBV27 and TRBJ2-5, with D possibly being TRBD2 (6 bases). The germline CDR1 and CDR2 sequences are MNHEY and SMNVEV (reference sequence). Trimming took off 8 bases at V and 1 base at J, with 8 bases between the two ends. The CDR3 loop spans 12 amino acids. In DNA, the CDR3 is TGTGCCAGCCGGAGGGCCCAAGAGACCCAGTACTTC. Protein product: CASRRAQETQYF.

The CDR3 is CASTGQPGMNTEAFF. The DNA of the CDR3 is TGTGCCAGCACCGGACAGCCGGGAATGAACACTGAAGCTTTCTTT. This sequence joins TRBV11-2 and TRBJ1-1; a weak D match, TRBD1 (6 bases). CDR3 length: 15 residues. V was trimmed by 7 bases and J by 0 bases, leaving 15 bases between them. Germline V gene lookup returns CDR1 SGHAT and CDR2 FQNNGV.

This sequence joins TRBV11-2 and TRBJ2-7; D remains unclear. Trimming left V 5 bases short and J 8 bases short, with 16 bases between. This CDR3 is built from 13 residues. From germline, CDR1 is SGHAT and CDR2 FQNNGV. Written as DNA, the CDR3 is TGTGCCAGCAGCCAAGAAGACTTGGCTCAGCAGTACTTC. Translated: CASSQEDLAQQYF.

The CDR3: CASSPTGGIYNEQFF. CDR3 nucleotide sequence: TGTGCCAGCAGCCCGACAGGGGGCATCTACAATGAGCAGTTCTTC. The V and J genes are TRBV7-3 and TRBJ2-1, with 10 bases identical to TRBD1. There are 15 residues in the CDR3. After removal of 5 bases from V and 3 bases from J, the junction contained 4 bases not matched to a gene. Germline V lookup: CDR1 SGHTA, CDR2 FQGTGA.

This rearrangement joins TRBV12-3 or TRBV12-4 to TRBJ2-7; no clear D gene. CDR3 length: 13 amino acids. The germline V and J ends were trimmed by 1 base and 5 bases, with 9 bases remaining between them. CDR3 amino acids: CASSLVAGNEQYF. CDR3 nucleotide sequence: TGTGCCAGCAGTTTAGTGGCAGGCAACGAGCAGTACTTC.

The rearrangement joins TRBV19 to TRBJ2-7; no definite D call. The CDR3 has 14 amino acids. The germline V and J ends were trimmed by 3 bases and 2 bases, with 11 bases remaining between them. CDR1 is LNHDA and CDR2 is SQIVND in the germline V gene (reference sequence). The CDR3 DNA reads TGTGCCAGTAGTATCGCGGCAGAGCCCTACGAGCAGTACTTC. Translating it yields CASSIAAEPYEQYF.

The chain uses TRBV15 and TRBJ1-6; TRBD1 matches at 9 bases. Germline V lookup: CDR1 LNHNV, CDR2 YYDKDF (reference sequence). The junction had 13 bases not matched to a gene; V was cut back by 3 bases and J by 1 base. The CDR3 covers 20 residues. The CDR3 here is CATSSRDRVSFFSYNSPLHF. The CDR3, as DNA: TGTGCCACCAGCAGCCGGGACAGGGTTTCGTTTTTTTCCTATAATTCACCCCTCCACTTT.

This chain joins TRBV3-1 (or the pseudogene TRBV3-2) and TRBJ1-1; tentatively, D is TRBD1 (5 bases). CDR1 LGHDT and CDR2 YNNKEL come from the germline V gene (reference sequence). Trimming pared 0 bases from V and 10 bases from J, leaving 9 bases between. The CDR3 extends over 12 amino acids. The CDR3 here is CASSQDRTRAFF. The CDR3 DNA sequence: TGTGCCAGCAGCCAAGATAGGACACGAGCTTTCTTT.